Below are 10 T cell receptor beta chains sequenced from a single sample in a study of early T cells in non-severe SARS-CoV-2 infection. TCRdb re-called the 5' RACE reads through MiXCR, storing one row per CDR3 protein. Here the sample spans about 98,000 distinct CDR3 sequences, roughly 9.6% being singletons. Sequenced input: whole blood. These receptors originate from an adult who was a healthcare worker with PCR-confirmed SARS-CoV-2 infection or an uninfected control (not recorded which).

The rearrangement uses TRBV7-2 and TRBJ1-5; tentative D call: TRBD1 (5 bases). The CDR3 length is 13 residues. CDR1 SGHTA and CDR2 FQGNSA come from the germline V gene. The V gene lost 5 bases and the J gene lost 5 bases, with 10 bases spanning the gap. DNA for the CDR3: TGTGCCAGCAGCGCAGGGAATTATCAGCCCCAGCATTTT. Amino acid sequence: CASSAGNYQPQHF.

The chain recombines TRBV7-2 with TRBJ2-3; no clear D gene. Germline V gene data show CDR1 as SGHTA and CDR2 as FQGNSA. Between the trimmed V and J ends, which lost 0 bases and 6 bases, there was a span of 4 bases. This CDR3 comprises 12 residues. The CDR3 protein is CASSLALDTQYF. CDR3 in DNA: TGTGCCAGCAGCTTAGCTTTGGATACGCAGTATTTT.

This clonotype was counted ten times or more. The chain combines TRBV14 with TRBJ1-1, with TRBD1 identical over 7 bases. V shed 0 bases and J 2 bases; nucleotides not matched to a gene: 6. The CDR3 spans 16 residues. Germline values: CDR1 SGHDN, CDR2 FVKESK. This CDR3 reads CASSQDPGQVNTEAFF. As DNA, the CDR3 is TGTGCCAGCAGCCAAGATCCTGGACAGGTTAACACTGAAGCTTTCTTT.

The table lists this clonotype with a few counts. This sequence joins TRBV29-1 and TRBJ2-1; 8 bases are shared with TRBD1. The V gene's germline CDR1 is SQVTM and CDR2 ANQGSEA. There are 12 residues in the CDR3. With V trimmed by 4 bases and J by 9 bases, 5 bases remained unmatched. Here the CDR3 DNA reads TGCAGCGTTGCCGGACAGGGCAGTGAGCAGTTCTTC. It specifies CSVAGQGSEQFF.

The J gene is TRBJ1-1, the V gene TRBV5-4, with a weak D call TRBD1 (5 bases). Germline lookup yields CDR1 SGHNT and CDR2 YYREEE (reference sequence). Between the trimmed V and J ends, which lost 4 bases and 3 bases, there was a span of 13 bases. The CDR3 has 14 residues. CDR3 nucleotide sequence: TGTGCCAGCAGCACCGGGACGGTGGACACTGAAGCTTTCTTT. This translates into CASSTGTVDTEAFF.

In this sample, this clonotype turned up a few times. The V and J genes are TRBV29-1 and TRBJ1-1; TRBD1 agrees at 8 bases. The germline gives CDR1 SQVTM, CDR2 ANQGSEA. Trimming took 7 bases from V and 1 from J; bases not matched to a gene: 2. This CDR3 is 12 amino acids long. The DNA of the CDR3 is TGCAGCGCTGGGACAGGGAACACTGAAGCTTTCTTT. As protein: CSAGTGNTEAFF.

This chain connects TRBV19 to TRBJ1-2; unclear D gene. The CDR3 covers 15 residues. V was pared by 1 base and J by 0 bases, with 9 bases between. Germline lookup yields CDR1 LNHDA and CDR2 SQIVND (reference sequence). The CDR3 DNA reads as TGTGCCAGTAGTATAGTGGGCAGTGCTAACTATGGCTACACCTTC. This encodes CASSIVGSANYGYTF.

The chain uses TRBV2 and TRBJ2-7; a possible D gene is TRBD1 (7 bases). The germline gives CDR1 SNHLY, CDR2 FYNNEI. CDR3 length equals 13 residues. Trimming removed 6 bases from V and 5 bases from J, with 14 bases in between. This chain's CDR3 is CASSPGGGHEQYF. Written as DNA, the CDR3 is TGTGCCAGCAGCCCAGGAGGGGGCCACGAGCAGTACTTC. The full variable domain, rest sourced from reference TRBV2 and TRBJ2-7, is EPEVTQTPSHQVTQMGQEVILRCVPISNHLYFYWYRQILGQKVEFLVSFYNNEISEKSEIFDDQFSVERPDGSNFTLKIRSTKLEDSAMYFCASSPGGGHEQYFGPGTRLTVT.

This clonotype came up a few times. The chain has TRBV12-3 or TRBV12-4 and TRBJ1-3, with D possibly TRBD1 on 5 matching bases. The CDR3 consists of 15 residues. Trimming pared 3 bases from V and 2 bases from J, leaving 11 bases between. The CDR3 sequence is CASSFYGGTGNTIYF. The CDR3, as DNA: TGTGCCAGCAGTTTTTACGGGGGAACTGGAAACACCATATATTTT.

This clonotype was detected a few times. CDR3 sequence: CASRIGTAMDEQYF. The CDR3 DNA reads TGCGCCAGCAGGATCGGGACCGCAATGGACGAGCAGTACTTC. The chain combines TRBV5-1 with TRBJ2-7; either TRBD1 or TRBD2 may fit D (5 bases each). The CDR3 length is 14 residues. Germline V lookup: CDR1 SGHRS, CDR2 YFSETQ. Trimming shortened V by 5 bases and J by 5 bases, and 17 bases separated the two germline ends.